These T cell receptor beta chains were read from a single sample in a study of cytomegalovirus exposure and HLA in healthy donors. Produced via immunoSEQ multiplex PCR; TCRdb's table is partial and in-frame only. The profile covers 150,000 to 200,000 clones, with 70% to 90% appearing a single time and about 10% taken by the ten largest. The specimen sequenced was PBMCs. The receptors stem from a man between 18 and 29 years old in good health and CMV-seropositive. CDR3s include the opening cysteine and the closing phenylalanine or tryptophan. The order of the fields is J gene, D gene, clone size, V gene, CDR3 protein, CDR3 DNA. A D gene is named only where the DNA matches it firmly. The listing skips clone size in some rows; elsewhere it reads once, few, many or a size class.

TRBJ2-7	NA	NA	TRBV27	CASSLKANRGGSYEQYF	TGTGCCAGCAGTTTAAAGGCCAACAGGGGGGGGTCCTACGAGCAGTACTTC
TRBJ2-5	NA	NA	TRBV25-1	CASSESLTGPETQYF	TGTGCCAGCAGTGAATCTCTCACAGGACCCGAGACCCAGTACTTC
TRBJ2-1	TRBD2	few	TRBV7-9	CASRSGSGGGNEQFF	TGTGCCAGCAGATCTGGGAGCGGGGGGGGCAATGAGCAGTTCTTC
TRBJ2-3	TRBD1	NA	TRBV5-1	CATMGTGNSDTQYF	TGCGCCACCATGGGGACAGGGAACTCAGATACGCAGTATTTT
TRBJ2-2	NA	NA	TRBV7-2	CVEQGVNAGELFF	TGTGTCGAGCAAGGGGTTAATGCCGGGGAGCTGTTTTTT
TRBJ1-4	TRBD1	NA	TRBV19	CASSHVLQGWKLFF	TGTGCCAGTTCCCACGTCTTACAGGGGTGGAAACTGTTTTTT
TRBJ1-5	NA	NA	TRBV5-8	CASSLEPGVNQPQHF	TGTGCCAGCAGCTTGGAGCCAGGGGTGAATCAGCCCCAGCATTTT
TRBJ2-2	NA	NA	TRBV4-3	CASSHGSATGELFF	TGCGCCAGCAGCCACGGAAGCGCCACCGGGGAGCTGTTTTTT
TRBJ2-2	TRBD2	NA	TRBV9	CASSVVAGANTGELFF	TGTGCCAGCAGCGTAGTAGCGGGGGCGAACACCGGGGAGCTGTTTTTT
TRBJ2-7	TRBD1	NA	TRBV30	CAWSDSSLLGTGGYEQYF	TGTGCCTGGAGTGATTCTTCTCTTTTAGGGACAGGGGGCTACGAGCAGTACTTC
TRBJ1-4	NA	NA	TRBV6-5	CASKAEGGGNEKLFF	TGTGCCAGCAAAGCCGAAGGGGGGGGAAATGAAAAACTGTTTTTT
TRBJ2-2	NA	NA	TRBV4-1	CASSQPLTGPTGELFF	TGCGCCAGCAGCCAACCCCTAACAGGGCCCACCGGGGAGCTGTTTTTT
TRBJ2-5	TRBD1	NA	TRBV30	CAWSGQVLTQYF	TGTGCCTGGAGCGGACAGGTTCTGACCCAGTACTTC
TRBJ1-6	NA	NA	TRBV19	CASSTGVDNSPLHF	TGTGCCAGTAGTACAGGGGTGGATAATTCACCCCTCCACTTT
TRBJ2-3	NA	NA	TRBV2	CASSELDADTQYF	TGTGCCAGCAGTGAACTAGATGCAGATACGCAGTATTTT
TRBJ2-7	TRBD1	NA	TRBV19	CASSIPLDRGSYEQYF	TGTGCCAGTAGTATTCCCCTAGACAGGGGGTCCTACGAGCAGTACTTC
TRBJ2-1	TRBD1	NA	TRBV6-1	CASSTGQGSAEQFF	TGTGCCAGCAGTACAGGACAGGGTTCCGCTGAGCAGTTCTTC
TRBJ2-3	TRBD2	NA	TRBV2	CASTGLAGGLTDTQYF	TGTGCCAGCACCGGACTAGCGGGGGGGCTTACAGATACGCAGTATTTT
TRBJ2-7	TRBD1	NA	TRBV5-1	CASSFLPGQGYEQYF	TGCGCCAGCAGCTTCCTACCGGGACAGGGCTACGAGCAGTACTTC
TRBJ2-2	NA	NA	TRBV5-1	CASSLGGAARTGELFF	TGCGCCAGCAGCTTGGGTGGGGCCGCTCGTACCGGGGAGCTGTTTTTT
TRBJ2-5	TRBD1	NA	TRBV18	CASSPGQVQGETQYF	TGTGCCAGCTCACCGGGACAGGTTCAGGGGGAGACCCAGTACTTC
TRBJ1-4	TRBD1	NA	TRBV27	CASSPIDRVGEKLFF	TGTGCCAGCAGTCCCATCGACAGGGTTGGCGAAAAACTGTTTTTT